This T cell receptor beta chain was retrieved from a study of blood T cell repertoires in COVID-19. Study overall: Sample material is recorded as cDNA or gDNA derived from T cells, B-cell-depleted T cells, or PBMCs.

This clone was observed once. Sequencing used immunoSEQ multiplex PCR; TCRdb keeps in-frame clones, though not all of them. The data hold around 300,000 clones, with approximately 85% observed a single time. V shed 5 bases and J shed 3 bases, with 5 bases lying between them. CDR1 and CDR2 from the germline V gene are SGHNT and YYREEE (reference sequence). The CDR3 spans 11 residues. Sequencing was performed on peripheral blood. The gene calls are TRBV5-4 and TRBJ1-1; no clear D gene. This receptor was obtained from a human donor in a cohort sampled during active COVID-19. CDR3: CASSSDTEAFF. The CDR3 bases are TGTGCCAGCAGTTCGGACACTGAAGCTTTCTTT.